This section outlines one TCR beta chain sequence together with its context. The antigen remains undetermined. This CDR3 region has 18 residues. After removal of 3 bases from V and 1 base from J, the junction contained 10 bases not matched to a gene. The V gene's germline CDR1 is WSHSY and CDR2 SAAADI. A second PCR, run for roughly 7 to 12 cycles, used a sample-barcoded 5' primer plus a J-beta primer mix. Carrying 12 random nucleotides, a template-switch adaptor labeled each individual cDNA molecule. In TCRdb, the 5' RACE reads were re-called with MiXCR into one record per CDR3 protein. This sample has roughly 680,000 distinct CDR3 sequences, with around 21% found just once. The data were taken from a study of blood T cells in healthy people across ages. General study results and limits: Naive CD4+ cell counts and diversity both ran higher in long-lived than in aged donors. Naive T cell percentage and TCR beta diversity correlated strongly.

This sequence was found in a man in his 70s in good health. Specimen: blood. This sequence joins TRBV10-2 and TRBJ2-3, with 10 bases aligning to TRBD2. CDR3 loop: CASSDGPSGRARTDTQYF. CDR3 sequence (DNA): TGCGCCAGCAGTGACGGGCCTAGCGGGAGAGCTCGCACAGATACGCAGTATTTT.